Below are 22 T cell receptor beta chains sequenced from a single sample in a study of metastatic and nonmetastatic thyroid tumors. All patients reached thyroid surgery having received no treatment beforehand. From the PCR reads, TCRdb re-called clones with MiXCR. The sample lists 43,000 or so clones; about 16% were seen once. Sequences were obtained from blood. The receptors shown here come from a female donor with papillary thyroid cancer or a benign thyroid nodule (not recorded which). Some clones in this sample may be carry-over from other donors' samples.

As regards this clone: As the CDR3 is not closed by the conserved phenylalanine or tryptophan, this likely results from a read error. No DNA is shown, since the ends of the CDR3 on it are uncertain; the CDR3 is the one TCRdb lists. V usage is TRBV12-5 and J usage is TRBJ2-3; the D call of TRBD2 is as the table states it, not checked on the DNA. Looked up from germline, CDR1 is LGHNT and CDR2 is FRNRAP. From its first to its last residue, the CDR3 has 11 amino acids. This CDR3 reads CASGLVEAHYL.

This clone was detected ten times or more. The chain joins TRBV20-1 to TRBJ2-2, with a weak D call TRBD2 (6 bases). Germline V gene data show CDR1 as DFQATT and CDR2 as SNEGSKA (reference sequence). Trimming pared 6 bases from V and 5 bases from J, leaving 19 bases between. This CDR3 is built from 15 residues. CDR3 nucleotide sequence: TGCAGTGCCGTGGGGACTCCCGGGAAGACCGGGGAGCTGTTTTTT. This translates into CSAVGTPGKTGELFF.

This clone was detected ten times or more. This rearrangement joins TRBV13 to TRBJ1-5; D not certain. The germline gives CDR1 PRHDT, CDR2 FYEKMQ (reference sequence). Trimming cost V 0 bases and J 0 bases, with 0 bases left between them. The CDR3 runs 13 residues. CDR3 bases: TGTGCCAGCAGCTTAGGTAGCAATCAGCCCCAGCATTTT. It translates to CASSLGSNQPQHF.

The V call is TRBV6-1, the J call TRBJ1-1; TRBD1 is a possible D gene (5 bases). Germline V gives CDR1 MNHNS, CDR2 SASEGT. This CDR3 is built from 14 residues. V lost 6 bases, J lost 5 bases, and 16 bases lay in between. The CDR3 nucleotides are TGTGCCAGCAGCTGGACAAAAGCCGTGACTGAAGCTTTCTTT. Protein sequence: CASSWTKAVTEAFF.

Many counts were recorded for this clone. This chain links TRBV6-4 with TRBJ1-6, with unresolved D. V shed 2 bases and J shed 5 bases, with 10 bases lying between them. From germline, CDR1 is MRHNA and CDR2 SNTAGT. The CDR3 covers 15 residues. In nucleotides, the CDR3 is TGTGCCAGCAGTGACCTACTGAGAAATAATTCACCCCTCCACTTT. Translating gives CASSDLLRNNSPLHF.

In its sample, this clone was seen many times. V and J are TRBV28 and TRBJ1-2; TRBD1 matches at 11 bases. The junction had 4 bases not matched to a gene; V was cut back by 6 bases and J by 1 base. Germline CDR1 and CDR2: MDHEN and SYDVKM. The CDR3 is 15 amino acids. The CDR3 DNA reads TGTGCCAGCAGGATTGGGACAGGGGGTAACTATGGCTACACCTTC. Protein product: CASRIGTGGNYGYTF.

This clone was seen a handful of times. This chain uses TRBV2 with TRBJ2-3, with 7 bases identical to TRBD2. The V gene's germline CDR1 is SNHLY and CDR2 FYNNEI. V lost 8 bases and J lost 7; bases outside the gene matches: 12. The CDR3 sequence is 14 residues long. This CDR3 reads CASSEWEGMNTQYF. Here the CDR3 DNA reads TGTGCCAGCTCGGAGTGGGAGGGCATGAATACGCAGTATTTT.

This CDR3 is CSARAGTENSPLHF. The CDR3, as DNA: TGCAGTGCTAGAGCCGGGACTGAGAATTCACCCCTCCACTTT. The gene calls are TRBV20-1 and TRBJ1-6; D possibly corresponds to TRBD1 (5 bases). V gave up 1 base and J gave up 7 bases, with 11 bases separating them. CDR1 DFQATT and CDR2 SNEGSKA come from the germline V gene (reference sequence). The CDR3 extends over 14 amino acids.

This clone was seen at least ten times. CDR3 loop: CASSQSGQGGNTIYF. The CDR3 bases are TGCGCCAGCAGCCAATCCGGACAGGGGGGAAACACCATATATTTT. This chain uses TRBV4-1 with TRBJ1-3; the match to TRBD1 covers 9 bases. This CDR3 contains 15 residues. Per germline, CDR1 MGHRA and CDR2 YSYEKL. The V segment lost 2 bases and the J segment 4 bases; nucleotides outside the gene matches: 3.

A word on this clone: Just one base apart from a much larger clone, this may be a read error. The rearrangement joins TRBV20-1 to TRBJ1-2; no clear D gene. V lost 6 bases and J 7 bases, leaving 12 bases between the germline ends. Germline V gives CDR1 DFQATT, CDR2 SNEGSKA (reference sequence). The length of the CDR3 is 11 residues. As DNA, the CDR3 is TGCAGTGCGAGGTTTAAGGGTGGCTACACCTTC. Its protein is CSARFKGGYTF.

This clone was counted ten times or more. The J gene is TRBJ1-3, the V gene TRBV5-1; 10 nucleotides agree with TRBD1. The germline gives CDR1 SGHRS, CDR2 YFSETQ. J was trimmed by 4 bases and V by 4 bases; bases with no gene match: 8. CDR3 length equals 16 residues. The CDR3 nucleotides read TGCGCCAGCAGCCCCGGACAGGGGGGAACGGGAAACACCATATATTTT. Protein product: CASSPGQGGTGNTIYF.

This clone was observed many times. The chain recombines TRBV6-1 with TRBJ2-5; perhaps TRBD2 as D (6 bases). Between the trimmed V and J ends, which lost 3 bases and 6 bases, there was a span of 11 bases. CDR3 length equals 13 residues. Germline V gene lookup returns CDR1 MNHNS and CDR2 SASEGT. For the CDR3, the DNA is TGTGCCAGCAGTGAGCAGGGAGGACAGACCCAGTACTTC. Protein: CASSEQGGQTQYF.

At least ten counts were recorded for this clone. The CDR3 loop is CASSLGLAGEQYF. CDR3 DNA: TGTGCCAGCAGCCTAGGACTAGCGGGCGAGCAGTACTTC. V is TRBV11-3 and J is TRBJ2-7, with TRBD2 identical over 11 bases. After removal of 5 bases from V and 6 bases from J, the junction contained 3 bases not matched to a gene. The CDR3 has 13 residues. Germline V gene lookup returns CDR1 SGHNT and CDR2 YENEEA.

Notes on this clone: A much larger clone lies one base from this, so it may be a read error. This chain uses TRBV11-1 with TRBJ2-6; weak D call: TRBD1 (5 bases). Germline CDR1 reads SGHAT; CDR2 reads FQDESV (reference sequence). V shed 4 bases and J shed 0 bases, with 13 bases lying between them. The CDR3 has 17 residues. Here the CDR3 DNA reads TGTGCCAGCAGCTCCCTAAGTGACAGCTCTGGGGCCAACGTCCTGACTTTC. It encodes CASSSLSDSSGANVLTF.

The CDR3: CASTKTGGGAGANVLTF. DNA for the CDR3: TGTGCCAGCACCAAGACAGGGGGCGGAGCCGGGGCCAACGTCCTGACTTTC. The V gene is TRBV6-1, the J gene TRBJ2-6; 10 nucleotides align to TRBD1. Unmatched junction bases numbered 10, after V lost 7 bases and J lost 4 bases. Germline lookup yields CDR1 MNHNS and CDR2 SASEGT. The CDR3 runs to 17 residues.

This clone occurred many times. The chain employs TRBV28 and TRBJ2-7; D perhaps matches TRBD1 (5 bases). The CDR3 covers 14 residues. V lost 6 bases and J 2 bases, leaving 14 bases between the germline ends. CDR1 is MDHEN and CDR2 is SYDVKM in the germline V gene. The chain's CDR3 is CASSIALQAYEQYF. CDR3 DNA sequence: TGTGCCAGCAGCATAGCCTTACAGGCCTACGAGCAGTACTTC.

A remark on this clone: The junction differs from germline at one of its ends, possibly a read error. V usage is TRBV6-1 and J usage is TRBJ2-2; D is possibly TRBD2 (6 bases). Germline assignment: CDR1 MNHNS and CDR2 SASEGT. CDR3 length: 14 amino acids. CDR3: CARALQVNTGGLFF. For the CDR3, the DNA is TGTGCCAGAGCACTACAGGTTAACACCGGGGGGCTGTTTTTT.

This clone was detected ten times or more. The V gene is TRBV9, the J gene TRBJ2-7; 9 nucleotides align to TRBD1. The CDR3 runs to 14 residues. The V gene's germline CDR1 is SGDLS and CDR2 YYNGEE. After removal of 1 base from V and 7 bases from J, the junction contained 6 bases not matched to a gene. The CDR3 DNA sequence: TGTGCCAGCAGCGTAAGGGACAGGGAAGGGGAGCAGTACTTC. It codes for CASSVRDREGEQYF.

The CDR3 loop reads CASSRIAGKYNEQFF. In DNA form, the CDR3 reads TGCGCCAGCAGTAGAATAGCGGGTAAATACAATGAGCAGTTCTTC. This chain uses TRBV5-1 with TRBJ2-1; 7 positions match TRBD2. CDR1 and CDR2 from the germline V gene are SGHRS and YFSETQ. V shed 5 bases and J 4 bases; nucleotides not matched to a gene: 9. The CDR3 contains 15 residues.

This clone was counted many times. The V and J genes are TRBV19 and TRBJ1-5; D is uncertain. V was cut by 4 bases and J by 1 base, with 14 bases left in between. CDR1 and CDR2 from the germline V gene are LNHDA and SQIVND (reference sequence). The CDR3 consists of 16 residues. The DNA of the CDR3 is TGTGCCAGTAGTAGGTCCAGGTGGACGAGCAATCAGCCCCAGCATTTT. This translates into CASSRSRWTSNQPQHF.

This clone was picked up a small number of times. This chain uses TRBV6-2 or TRBV6-3 with TRBJ2-7; 11 nucleotides line up with TRBD1. The CDR3 runs 17 residues. The J segment lost 4 bases and the V segment lost 0 bases, leaving 8 bases of the junction unmatched. Germline V gene lookup returns CDR1 MNHEY and CDR2 SVGEGT. CDR3 DNA sequence: TGTGCCAGCAGTTACTCGGCCTCGGGACAGGGGGGTTACGAGCAGTACTTC. Its translation: CASSYSASGQGGYEQYF.

This clone was recorded many times. The CDR3 reads CASILRGSTDTQYF. DNA for the CDR3: TGTGCCAGCATTCTCAGGGGAAGCACAGATACGCAGTATTTT. The gene calls are TRBV6-1 and TRBJ2-3, with D possibly matching TRBD1 (6 bases). Trimming removed 7 bases from V and 0 bases from J, with 11 bases in between. This CDR3 comprises 14 residues. Looked up from germline, CDR1 is MNHNS and CDR2 is SASEGT.